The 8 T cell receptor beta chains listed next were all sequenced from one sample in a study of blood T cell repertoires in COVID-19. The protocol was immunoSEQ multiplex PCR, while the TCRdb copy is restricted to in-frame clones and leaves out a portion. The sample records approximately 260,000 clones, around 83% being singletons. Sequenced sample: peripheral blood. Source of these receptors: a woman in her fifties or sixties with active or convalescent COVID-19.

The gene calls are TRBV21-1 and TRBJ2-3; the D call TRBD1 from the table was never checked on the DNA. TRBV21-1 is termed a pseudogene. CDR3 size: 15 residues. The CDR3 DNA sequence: TGTGCCAGCAGCAAGGGACAACACCCTACAGATACGCAGTATTTT. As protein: CASSKGQHPTDTQYF.

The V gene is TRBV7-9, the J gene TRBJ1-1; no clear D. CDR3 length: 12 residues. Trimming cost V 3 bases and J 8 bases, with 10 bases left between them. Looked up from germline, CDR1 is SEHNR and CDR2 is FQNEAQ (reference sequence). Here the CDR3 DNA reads TGTGCCAGCAGCTTTGAGGGAGGCGAAGCTTTCTTT. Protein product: CASSFEGGEAFF.

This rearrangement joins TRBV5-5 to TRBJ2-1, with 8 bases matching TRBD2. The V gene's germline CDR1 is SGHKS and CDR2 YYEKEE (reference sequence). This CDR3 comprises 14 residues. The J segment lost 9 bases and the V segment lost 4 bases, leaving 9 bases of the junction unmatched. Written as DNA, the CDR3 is TGTGCCAGCAGCCCCACGGGGGGGGTTACTGAGCAGTTCTTC. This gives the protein CASSPTGGVTEQFF.

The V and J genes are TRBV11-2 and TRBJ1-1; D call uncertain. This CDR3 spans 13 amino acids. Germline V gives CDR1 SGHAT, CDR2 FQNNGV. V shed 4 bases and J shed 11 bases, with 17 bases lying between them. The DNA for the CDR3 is TGTGCCAGCAGCTCCCCGTCTGGAGGATGGGCTTTCTTT. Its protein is CASSSPSGGWAFF.

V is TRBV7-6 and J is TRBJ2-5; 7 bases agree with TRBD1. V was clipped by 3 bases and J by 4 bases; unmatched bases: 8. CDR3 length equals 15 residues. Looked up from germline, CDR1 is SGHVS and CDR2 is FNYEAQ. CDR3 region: CASSLNRGRGETQYF. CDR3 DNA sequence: TGTGCCAGCAGCTTGAACAGGGGTAGGGGAGAGACCCAGTACTTC.

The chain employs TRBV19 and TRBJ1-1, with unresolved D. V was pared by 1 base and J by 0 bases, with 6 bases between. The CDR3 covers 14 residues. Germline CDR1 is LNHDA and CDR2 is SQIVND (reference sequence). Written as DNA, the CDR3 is TGTGCCAGTAGTATAGGAGGAGTGAACACTGAAGCTTTCTTT. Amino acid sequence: CASSIGGVNTEAFF.

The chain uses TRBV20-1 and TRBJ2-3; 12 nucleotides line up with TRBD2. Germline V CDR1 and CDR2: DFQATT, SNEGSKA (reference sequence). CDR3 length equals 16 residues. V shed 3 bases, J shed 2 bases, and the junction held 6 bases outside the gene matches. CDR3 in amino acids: CSASGLAGGPTDTQYF. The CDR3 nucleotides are TGCAGTGCTAGTGGCCTAGCGGGGGGGCCCACAGATACGCAGTATTTT.

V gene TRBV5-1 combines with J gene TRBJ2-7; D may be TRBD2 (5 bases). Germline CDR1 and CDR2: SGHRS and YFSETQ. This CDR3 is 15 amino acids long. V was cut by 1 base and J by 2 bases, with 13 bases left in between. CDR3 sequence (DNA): TGCGCCAGCAGCTTGAATCCCCGGGGTCCCTACGAGCAGTACTTC. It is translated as CASSLNPRGPYEQYF.